This passage covers 14 T cell receptor beta chains from one sample sequenced in a study of PD-1 blockade in classical Hodgkin lymphoma. Measured with immunoSEQ multiplex PCR; TCRdb has only the in-frame clones, and not every one. The sample comprises approximately 93,000 clones, around 78% of which are singletons, and 9.4% rests with the top ten. Time point of the sample: cycle 4 day 1 (C4D1), after more than five weeks of nivolumab. Patients all relapsed after autologous stem cell transplantation, and there was variation in brentuximab vedotin exposure. The material sequenced was peripheral blood mononuclear cells (PBMCs), taken before the fourth cycle of nivolumab. These receptors all come from a human donor with classical Hodgkin lymphoma.

This chain connects TRBV7-2 to TRBJ1-1, with 10 bases lining up with TRBD1. Germline-derived CDR1 and CDR2 are SGHTA and FQGNSA. The V gene end was trimmed by 6 bases and the J gene end by 11 bases; junction bases not matched to a gene: 6. CDR3 length equals 12 residues. The CDR3 is CASRRDRGVAFF. CDR3 bases: TGTGCCAGCAGGAGGGACAGGGGCGTCGCTTTCTTT.

The rearrangement links TRBV9 to TRBJ2-1; 11 bases match TRBD2. The CDR3 runs to 16 residues. J was trimmed by 4 bases and V by 0 bases; bases with no gene match: 3. The V gene's germline CDR1 is SGDLS and CDR2 YYNGEE. Here the CDR3 reads CASSVGLAGGYNEQFF. For the CDR3, the DNA is TGTGCCAGCAGCGTAGGTCTAGCGGGAGGTTACAATGAGCAGTTCTTC.

Concerning this clone itself: One junction end disagrees with the germline gene, perhaps due to a read error. In DNA, the CDR3 is TGTGCTAGCAGCTTACTTAGGGGTACCGACAATGAGCAGTTCTTC. Translated, it gives CASSLLRGTDNEQFF. This chain joins TRBV7-7 and TRBJ2-1; tentative D call: TRBD1 (5 bases). CDR1 is SSHAT and CDR2 is FNYEAQ in the germline V gene (reference sequence). The length of the CDR3 is 15 residues.

This sequence joins TRBV5-1 and TRBJ2-6; D gene unclear. With 8 bases removed from V and 0 bases from J, the gap between germline ends came to 9 bases. CDR3 length: 14 amino acids. Germline values: CDR1 SGHRS, CDR2 YFSETQ. The CDR3 sequence: CASEPSSGANVLTF. Written as DNA, the CDR3 is TGCGCCAGTGAACCGAGCTCTGGGGCCAACGTCCTGACTTTC.

The genes are TRBV2 and TRBJ1-5; D is ambiguous. V lost 6 bases and J lost 0, with 12 bases in between. The CDR3 is made up of 15 amino acids. Germline V gene data show CDR1 as SNHLY and CDR2 as FYNNEI. The CDR3 DNA follows: TGTGCCAGCAGGAGCTCAGTATATAGCAATCAGCCCCAGCATTTT. Translation gives CASRSSVYSNQPQHF.

This clone has a handful of counts. The V and J genes are TRBV19 and TRBJ2-1, with 10 bases aligning to TRBD1. Trimming cost V 8 bases and J 8 bases; bases outside gene matches: 12. The CDR3 has 15 amino acids. Per the germline V gene, CDR1 is LNHDA and CDR2 is SQIVND (reference sequence). In nucleotides, the CDR3 is TGTGCCAGTCATTCTCGAGACAGGGGGCGGGATGAGCAGTTCTTC. Its translation is CASHSRDRGRDEQFF.

The chain recombines TRBV30 with TRBJ2-1; TRBD1 is a possible D gene (5 bases). Germline CDR1 and CDR2: GTSNPN and SVGIG (reference sequence). The CDR3 length is 14 residues. Trimming took 0 bases from V and 1 from J, leaving 7 bases between them. The CDR3 DNA reads TGTGCCTGGAGTGTAGGGGCGTCCTACAATGAGCAGTTCTTC. Its translation is CAWSVGASYNEQFF.

DNA of the CDR3: TGTGCCAGCAGTTACCTGGGGACGTCCTACGAGCAGTACTTC. Amino acids: CASSYLGTSYEQYF. The chain links TRBV6-5 to TRBJ2-7; D possibly matches TRBD1 or TRBD2 (5 bases each). Germline V gives CDR1 MNHEY, CDR2 SVGAGI. Between the trimmed V and J ends, which lost 2 bases and 1 base, there was a span of 9 bases. There are 14 residues in the CDR3.

The gene calls are TRBV7-9 and TRBJ1-3; D uncertain. The germline gives CDR1 SEHNR, CDR2 FQNEAQ (reference sequence). V lost 5 bases and J lost 0, with 8 bases in between. The CDR3 is made up of 14 amino acids. The CDR3 DNA follows: TGTGCCAGCAGCATGGGCTTCTCTGGAAACACCATATATTTT. Its protein product is CASSMGFSGNTIYF.

This clone was seen once. The chain joins TRBV11-3 to TRBJ2-5; the match to TRBD1 covers 12 bases. The CDR3 is 18 amino acids. Unmatched junction bases numbered 19, after V lost 10 bases and J lost 4 bases. Germline loops: CDR1 SGHNT, CDR2 YENEEA. DNA of the CDR3: TGTGCCATTACACATTGGCAAAACCGGGACAGGGGGCGAGAGACCCAGTACTTC. The encoded protein is CAITHWQNRDRGRETQYF.

This chain uses TRBV19 with TRBJ2-6; weak D call: TRBD2 (6 bases). Trimming shortened V by 7 bases and J by 4 bases, and 20 bases separated the two germline ends. The CDR3 is 17 amino acids. Germline CDR1 is LNHDA and CDR2 is SQIVND (reference sequence). The CDR3 reads CASTLDWGDSGANVLTF. CDR3 sequence (DNA): TGTGCCAGTACCCTGGACTGGGGGGACTCCGGGGCCAACGTCCTGACTTTC.

The rearrangement links TRBV19 to TRBJ2-1; D perhaps matches TRBD2 (7 bases). Trimming took off 1 base at V and 2 bases at J, with 12 bases between the two ends. This CDR3 has 16 residues. Germline V CDR1 and CDR2: LNHDA, SQIVND (reference sequence). DNA for the CDR3: TGTGCCAGTAGTATAGGAAGGGGGGGGACCTACAATGAGCAGTTCTTC. This translates into CASSIGRGGTYNEQFF. Full variable domain (remainder filled in from reference TRBV19 and TRBJ2-1): DGGITQSPKYLFRKEGQNVTLSCEQNLNHDAMYWYRQDPGQGLRLIYYSQIVNDFQKGDIAEGYSVSREKKESFPLTVTSAQKNPTAFYLCASSIGRGGTYNEQFFGPGTRLTVL.

The genes are TRBV2 and TRBJ1-5; a possible D gene is TRBD1 (5 bases). This CDR3 comprises 14 residues. V was clipped by 7 bases and J by 1 base, with 11 bases between them. CDR1 and CDR2 from the germline V gene are SNHLY and FYNNEI. Here the CDR3 reads CASTWTSSNQPQHF. The CDR3 DNA is TGTGCCAGCACCTGGACATCGAGCAATCAGCCCCAGCATTTT.

The rearrangement links TRBV15 to TRBJ1-1; a weak D match, TRBD1 (6 bases). The CDR3 runs to 15 residues. V dropped 3 bases and J dropped 9 bases, with 20 bases sitting between them. CDR1 is LNHNV, CDR2 YYDKDF, per germline (reference sequence). In DNA form, the CDR3 reads TGTGCCACCAGCAGCCCATCTCGACAGGTTTTTAAAGCTTTCTTT. Protein product: CATSSPSRQVFKAFF. The variable domain in full, with the rest retrieved from reference TRBV15 and TRBJ1-1, is DAMVIQNPRYQVTQFGKPVTLSCSQTLNHNVMYWYQQKSSQAPKLLFHYYDKDFNNEADTPDNFQSRRPNTSFCFLDIRSPGLGDTAMYLCATSSPSRQVFKAFFGQGTRLTVV.